This T cell receptor (beta chain) was recovered during a study of cytomegalovirus exposure and HLA in healthy donors. Overall study context: The roughly 120 validation repertoires, a later analysis reported, used the same platform as the approximately 670 repertoires from the first cohort.

TCRdb's copy holds only in-frame clones and misses some; the assay was immunoSEQ multiplex PCR. The data contain over 130,000 clones, about 88% of them singletons. Germline V gene data show CDR1 as LNHNV and CDR2 as YYDKDF (reference sequence). The CDR3 totals 17 residues. V was trimmed by 0 bases and J by 0 bases, leaving 14 bases between them. Notes on this clone: What it binds is unknown.

Whole-study findings and limits: Confirmation in vitro established that three CMV-associated chains were specific for CMV antigens. The tendency of first-cohort TCR clusters to co-occur in the 130 or so validation repertoires was identified by a subsequent analysis. The listing of 150 to 200 TCR beta chains classed them as cytomegalovirus-associated.

The chain combines TRBV15 with TRBJ1-1, with D uncertain. The clonotype comes from a man between 18 and 29 years old in good health and CMV-seropositive. The sample comprised PBMCs. CDR3 DNA sequence: TGTGCCACCAGCAGAGATCTTACAGCCTTAATGAACACTGAAGCTTTCTTT. Protein: CATSRDLTALMNTEAFF.